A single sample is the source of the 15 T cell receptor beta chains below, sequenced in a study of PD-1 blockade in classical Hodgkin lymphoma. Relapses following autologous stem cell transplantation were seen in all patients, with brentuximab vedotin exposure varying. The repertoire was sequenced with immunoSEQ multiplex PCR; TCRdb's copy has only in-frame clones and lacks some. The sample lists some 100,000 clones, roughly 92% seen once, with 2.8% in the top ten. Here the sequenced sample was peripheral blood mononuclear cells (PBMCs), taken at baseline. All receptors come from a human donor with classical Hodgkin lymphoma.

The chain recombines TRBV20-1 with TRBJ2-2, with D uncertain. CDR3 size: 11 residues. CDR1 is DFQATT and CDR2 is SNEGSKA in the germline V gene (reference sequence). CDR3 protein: CSPANTGELFF. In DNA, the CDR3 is TGCAGCCCAGCGAACACCGGGGAGCTGTTTTTT.

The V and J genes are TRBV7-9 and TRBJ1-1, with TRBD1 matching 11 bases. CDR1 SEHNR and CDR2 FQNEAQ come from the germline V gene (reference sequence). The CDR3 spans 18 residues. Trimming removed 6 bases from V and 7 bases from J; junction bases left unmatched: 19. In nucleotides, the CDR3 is TGTGCCAGCAGTCACCCCGGGTGGTCGTCCGGGACAGGGGGTGAAGCTTTCTTT. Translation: CASSHPGWSSGTGGEAFF.

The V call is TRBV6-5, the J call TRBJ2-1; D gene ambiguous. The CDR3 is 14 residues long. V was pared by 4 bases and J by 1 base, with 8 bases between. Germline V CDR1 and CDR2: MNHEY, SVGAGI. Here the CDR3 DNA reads TGTGCCAGCAGTTGGTTTAGGTCCTACAATGAGCAGTTCTTC. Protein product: CASSWFRSYNEQFF.

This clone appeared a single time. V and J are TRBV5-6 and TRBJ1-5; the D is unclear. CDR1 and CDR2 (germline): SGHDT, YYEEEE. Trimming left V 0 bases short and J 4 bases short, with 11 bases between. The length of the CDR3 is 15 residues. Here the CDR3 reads CASSLANRQNQPQHF. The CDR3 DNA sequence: TGTGCCAGCAGCTTGGCCAATCGTCAGAATCAGCCCCAGCATTTT. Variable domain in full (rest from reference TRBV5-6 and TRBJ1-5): DAGVTQSPTHLIKTRGQQVTLRCSPKSGHDTVSWYQQALGQGPQFIFQYYEEEERQRGNFPDRFSGHQFPNYSSELNVNALLLGDSALYLCASSLANRQNQPQHFGDGTRLSIL.

The CDR3 loop reads CAPRTGSSAEAFF. Written as DNA, the CDR3 is TGTGCCCCCCGTACGGGGTCATCCGCTGAAGCTTTCTTT. The rearrangement links TRBV21-1 to TRBJ1-1. TRBV21-1 is annotated as a pseudogene. The CDR3 has 13 amino acids.

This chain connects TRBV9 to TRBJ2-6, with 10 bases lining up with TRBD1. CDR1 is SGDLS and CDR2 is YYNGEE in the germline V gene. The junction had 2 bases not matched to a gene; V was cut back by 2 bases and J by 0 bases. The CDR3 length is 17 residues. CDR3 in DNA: TGTGCCAGCAGCGTCCGGGACAGGGGCTCTGGGGCCAACGTCCTGACTTTC. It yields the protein CASSVRDRGSGANVLTF.

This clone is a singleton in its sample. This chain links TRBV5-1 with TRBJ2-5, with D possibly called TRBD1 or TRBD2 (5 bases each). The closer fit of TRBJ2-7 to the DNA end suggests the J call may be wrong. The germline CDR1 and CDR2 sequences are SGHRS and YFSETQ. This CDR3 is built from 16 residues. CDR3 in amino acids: CASSLSVGTRSYEQYF. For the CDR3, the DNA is TGCGCCAGCAGCTTGTCTGTAGGGACCAGGTCCTACGAGCAGTACTTC.

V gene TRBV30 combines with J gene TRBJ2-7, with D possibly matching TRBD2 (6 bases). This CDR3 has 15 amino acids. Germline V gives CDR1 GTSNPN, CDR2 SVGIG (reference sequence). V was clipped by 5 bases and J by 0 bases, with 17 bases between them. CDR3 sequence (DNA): TGTGCCTGGGGCCCCAGTGGGAGGAACTCCTACGAGCAGTACTTC. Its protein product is CAWGPSGRNSYEQYF. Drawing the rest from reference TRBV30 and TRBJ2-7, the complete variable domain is SQTIHQWPATLVQPVGSPLSLECTVEGTSNPNLYWYRQAAGRGLQLLFYSVGIGQISSEVPQNLSASRPQDRQFILSSKKLLLSDSGFYLCAWGPSGRNSYEQYFGPGTRLTVT.

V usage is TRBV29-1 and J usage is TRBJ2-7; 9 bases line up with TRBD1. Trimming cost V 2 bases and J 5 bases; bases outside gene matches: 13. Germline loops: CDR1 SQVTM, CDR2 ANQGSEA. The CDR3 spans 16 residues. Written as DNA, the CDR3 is TGCAGCGTTGAACCTACCACGGGACAGGGAAATCACGAGCAGTACTTC. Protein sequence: CSVEPTTGQGNHEQYF.

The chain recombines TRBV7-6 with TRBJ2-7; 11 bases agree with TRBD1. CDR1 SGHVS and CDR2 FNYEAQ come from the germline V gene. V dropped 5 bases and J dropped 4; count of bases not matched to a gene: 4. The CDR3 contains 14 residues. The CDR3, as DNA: TGTGCCAGCAGCCGCGGACAGGGGGCTTACGAGCAGTACTTC. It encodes CASSRGQGAYEQYF.

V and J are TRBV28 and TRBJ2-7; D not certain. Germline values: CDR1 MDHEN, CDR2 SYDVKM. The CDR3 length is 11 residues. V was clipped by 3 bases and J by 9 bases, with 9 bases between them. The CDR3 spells CASSLEGLQYF. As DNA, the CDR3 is TGTGCCAGCAGTTTGGAAGGGTTGCAGTACTTC.

Written as DNA, the CDR3 is TGTGCCAGCAGTGAGGGACTAGCGGGAGGCCAAGAGACCCAGTACTTC. This sequence encodes CASSEGLAGGQETQYF. The chain is built from TRBV28 and TRBJ2-5; 15 nucleotides align to TRBD2. Losses at the gene ends were 5 bases for V and 1 base for J; bases not matched to a gene: 2. Germline V gives CDR1 MDHEN, CDR2 SYDVKM. The CDR3 totals 16 residues.

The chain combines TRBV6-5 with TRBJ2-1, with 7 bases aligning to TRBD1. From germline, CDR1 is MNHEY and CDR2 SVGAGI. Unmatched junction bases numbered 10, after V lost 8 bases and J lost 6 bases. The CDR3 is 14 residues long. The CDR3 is CASGKDRLGNEQFF. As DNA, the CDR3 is TGTGCCAGCGGAAAGGACAGGCTCGGCAATGAGCAGTTCTTC.

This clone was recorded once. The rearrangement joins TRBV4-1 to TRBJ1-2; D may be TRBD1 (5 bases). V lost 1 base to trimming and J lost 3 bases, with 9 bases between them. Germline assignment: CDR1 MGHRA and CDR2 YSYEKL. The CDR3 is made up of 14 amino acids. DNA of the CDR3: TGCGCCAGCAGCCAAGGTGGGGGAGACTATGGCTACACCTTC. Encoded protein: CASSQGGGDYGYTF.

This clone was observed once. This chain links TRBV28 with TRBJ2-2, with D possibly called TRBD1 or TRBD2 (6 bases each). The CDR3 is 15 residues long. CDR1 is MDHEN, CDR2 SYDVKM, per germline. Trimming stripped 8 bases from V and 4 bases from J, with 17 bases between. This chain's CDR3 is CASRRGQRLTGELFF. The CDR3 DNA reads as TGTGCCAGCCGTCGGGGGCAGCGGCTCACCGGGGAGCTGTTTTTT.